The rows below give T cell receptor beta chains drawn from one sample of a study of cytomegalovirus exposure and HLA in healthy donors. Data came from immunoSEQ multiplex PCR; TCRdb stores just in-frame clones and leaves some out. Counted here are approximately 160,000 clones, 68% occurring once; the ten biggest clones make up less than 3.5%. Specimen: PBMCs. The origin of the receptors is a woman in her forties in good health and CMV-seropositive. The CDR3 runs from the conserved cysteine through the conserved F or W. A D gene is named only where the DNA matches it firmly.

j_call v_call d_call cdr3_aa
TRBJ2-1 TRBV7-3 . CASSLGRNDEQFF
TRBJ1-2 TRBV19 TRBD1 CASSYLGQQFSGYTF
TRBJ1-4 TRBV6-1 TRBD1 CASSARTGHNEKLFF
TRBJ1-6 TRBV6-5 . CASSYPNSPLHF
TRBJ2-3 TRBV5-1 TRBD2 CASSWSPGLAGGTDTQYF
TRBJ1-1 TRBV28 TRBD1 CASTRGQGAREAFF
TRBJ1-2 TRBV6-6 . CASSYSQGFSSNFF
TRBJ1-1 TRBV6-5 . CASSYRRGGNTEAFF
TRBJ2-2 TRBV7-9 TRBD1 CASSPRQGHRTGELFF
TRBJ2-1 TRBV9 . CASSVNSFVVNEQFF
TRBJ1-2 TRBV7-2 . CASSLGGGDGYPF
TRBJ1-2 TRBV15 TRBD1 CATSSGGQGANYGYTF
TRBJ2-1 TRBV7-2 . CASSLLLGFNEQFF
TRBJ1-6 TRBV7-8 . CASSLVPGNSPLHF
TRBJ1-3 TRBV25-1 TRBD1 CASSPTGGGNTIYF
TRBJ1-2 TRBV12-2 . CASRLDLRGGYTF
TRBJ1-6 TRBV2 . CASSVQGGYNSPLHF
TRBJ2-7 TRBV28 TRBD2 CASSGLAGSYEQYF
TRBJ1-3 TRBV7-2 . CASSLQGPAGNTIYF
TRBJ1-5 TRBV5-4 . CASSLDRDNQPQHF
TRBJ1-4 TRBV5-4 TRBD1 CASSLDTGEVEKLFF
TRBJ2-5 TRBV9 TRBD2 CASSPGLAINQEAQYF